This T cell receptor beta chain was identified during a study of memory CD4+ T cells and cytomegalovirus serostatus. Whole-study context: Of the healthy Belgian adults, 8 to 10 were CMV seropositive and 24 seronegative.

Sequencing was performed with immunoSEQ multiplex PCR; in TCRdb, only in-frame clones are kept and a portion is missing. Of 35,000 to 50,000 clones in the sample, around 78% were seen once. Single viable CD3+CD4+CD8-CD45RO+ cells were sorted as the memory CD4+ T cells. Donors' CMV status reflects serum IgG against pp150, pp28, p38, p52. A few counts support this clone. Its antigen remains unidentified. V was pared by 0 bases and J by 7 bases, with 9 bases between. The CDR3 consists of 13 residues. CDR1 and CDR2 (germline): GTSNPN, SVGIG (reference sequence). Overall study findings and caveats: Suggested: most of the CMV-linked TCR signature lies in CD4+ memory cells. Of 164 reported CMV TCRbeta sequences, 60 to 85 were found in memory CD4+ repertoires.

The rearrangement uses TRBV30 and TRBJ2-2; D gene ambiguous. The origin of this receptor is an adult in good health and CMV-seronegative. What was sequenced was memory CD4+ T cells from blood. The chain's CDR3 is CAWSVNFGGELFF. The CDR3, as DNA: TGTGCCTGGAGTGTAAACTTTGGCGGGGAGCTGTTTTTT.